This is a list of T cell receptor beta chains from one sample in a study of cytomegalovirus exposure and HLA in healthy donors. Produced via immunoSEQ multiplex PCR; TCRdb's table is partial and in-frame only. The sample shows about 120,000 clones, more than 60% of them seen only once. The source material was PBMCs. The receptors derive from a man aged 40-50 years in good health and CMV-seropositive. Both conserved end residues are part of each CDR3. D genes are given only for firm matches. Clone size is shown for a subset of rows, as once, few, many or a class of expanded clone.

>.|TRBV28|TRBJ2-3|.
CASTDGGGADTQYF
TGTGCCAGCACCGATGGGGGAGGCGCAGATACGCAGTATTTT
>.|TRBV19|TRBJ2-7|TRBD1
CASTPGTGPYEQYF
TGTGCCAGTACCCCCGGGACAGGGCCGTACGAGCAGTACTTC
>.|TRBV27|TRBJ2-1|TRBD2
CASSRTSARLNEQFF
TGTGCCAGCAGTCGGACTAGCGCCCGACTCAATGAGCAGTTCTTC
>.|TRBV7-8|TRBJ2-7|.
CASSWVGHVTYEQYF
TGTGCCAGCAGCTGGGTGGGGCACGTTACCTACGAGCAGTACTTC
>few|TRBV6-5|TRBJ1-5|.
CASSYGSEGQPQHF
TGTGCCAGCAGTTACGGGTCGGAGGGTCAGCCCCAGCATTTT
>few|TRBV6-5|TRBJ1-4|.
CASSPARSREKLFF
TGTGCCAGCAGTCCAGCCAGGTCTCGGGAAAAACTGTTTTTT
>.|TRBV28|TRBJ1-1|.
CASSLWGGSTEAFF
TGTGCCAGCAGTTTATGGGGGGGAAGCACTGAAGCTTTCTTT
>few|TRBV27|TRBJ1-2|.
CASSLFHSGNYGYTF
TGTGCCAGCAGCTTATTTCACAGCGGCAACTATGGCTACACCTTC
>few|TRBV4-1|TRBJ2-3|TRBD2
CASSTRTSGASLTDTQYF
TGCGCCAGCAGCACTCGGACTAGCGGGGCTTCTCTCACAGATACGCAGTATTTT
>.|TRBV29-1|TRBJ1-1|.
CSVELDTNTEAFF
TGCAGCGTTGAGTTGGACACTAACACTGAAGCTTTCTTT
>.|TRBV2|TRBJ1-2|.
CASSGRGAGVGYTF
TGTGCCAGCAGTGGGCGGGGGGCCGGGGTTGGCTACACCTTC
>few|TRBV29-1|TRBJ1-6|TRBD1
CSVRTGSSYNSPLHF
TGCAGCGTTCGGACAGGAAGCTCCTATAATTCACCCCTCCACTTT
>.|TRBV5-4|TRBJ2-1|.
CASSLDRVNEQFF
TGTGCCAGCAGCTTGGACAGGGTGAATGAGCAGTTCTTC
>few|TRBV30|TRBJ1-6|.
CAWTWGDRPHSPLHF
TGTGCCTGGACTTGGGGCGACAGGCCTCACTCACCCCTCCACTTT
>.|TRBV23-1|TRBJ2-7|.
CASSQFGRMSSYEQYF
TGCGCCAGCAGTCAATTTGGCAGGATGAGCTCCTACGAGCAGTACTTC
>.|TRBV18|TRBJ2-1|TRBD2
CASSPKLAGQRNEQFF
TGTGCCAGCTCACCGAAACTAGCGGGACAGCGGAATGAGCAGTTCTTC
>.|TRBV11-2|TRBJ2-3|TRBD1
CASSSGQGSTDTQYF
TGTGCCAGCAGCTCCGGACAGGGGAGCACAGATACGCAGTATTTT
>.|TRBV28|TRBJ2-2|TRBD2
CASSLVGGFGELFF
TGTGCCAGCAGCCTTGTCGGGGGGTTCGGGGAGCTGTTTTTT
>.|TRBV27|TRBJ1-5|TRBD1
CASRQRGGRSQPQHF
TGTGCCAGCAGGCAGAGAGGGGGCCGAAGTCAGCCCCAGCATTTT
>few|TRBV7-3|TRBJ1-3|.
CASSLVSVLNTIYF
TGTGCCAGCAGCTTAGTATCGGTTTTAAACACCATATATTTT
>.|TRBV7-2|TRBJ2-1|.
CASSLMAGNNEQFF
TGTGCCAGCAGCTTAATGGCGGGAAACAATGAGCAGTTCTTC
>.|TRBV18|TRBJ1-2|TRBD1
CASTTGVEGYTF
TGTGCCAGTACGACAGGGGTCGAAGGCTACACCTTC
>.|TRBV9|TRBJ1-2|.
CASSVVPGTNYGYTF
TGTGCCAGCAGCGTAGTTCCAGGGACTAACTATGGCTACACCTTC
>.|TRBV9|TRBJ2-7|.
CASSAGLTTQQYF
TGTGCCAGCAGCGCCGGGTTGACTACGCAGCAGTACTTC
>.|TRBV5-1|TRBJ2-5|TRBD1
CASSFGQGAETQYF
TGCGCCAGCAGCTTCGGACAGGGGGCTGAGACCCAGTACTTC
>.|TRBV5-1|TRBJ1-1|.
CASMGGVGENTEAFF
TGCGCCAGCATGGGGGGTGTTGGTGAGAACACTGAAGCTTTCTTT
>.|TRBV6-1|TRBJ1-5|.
CASSEAREGPQHF
TGTGCCAGCAGTGAAGCCAGAGAGGGGCCCCAGCATTTT
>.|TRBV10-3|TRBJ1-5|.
CAISDQGNQPQHF
TGTGCCATCAGTGACCAGGGTAATCAGCCCCAGCATTTT
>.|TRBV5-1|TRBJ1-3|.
CASSLAVSGNTIYF
TGCGCCAGCAGCTTGGCGGTCTCTGGAAACACCATATATTTT
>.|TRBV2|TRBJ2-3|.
CASSDRGLSADTQYF
TGTGCCAGCAGTGACAGGGGTCTATCAGCAGATACGCAGTATTTT
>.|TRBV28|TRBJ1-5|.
CASSGHQPQHF
TGTGCCAGCAGTGGGCATCAGCCCCAGCATTTT
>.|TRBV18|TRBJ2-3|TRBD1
CASSPGQGGTFSTDTQYF
TGTGCCAGCTCACCGGGACAGGGCGGAACTTTTAGCACAGATACGCAGTATTTT
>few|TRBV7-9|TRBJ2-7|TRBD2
CASSLSGRGYEQYF
TGTGCCAGCAGCCTTAGCGGGAGAGGCTACGAGCAGTACTTC
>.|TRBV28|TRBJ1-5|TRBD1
CASTMPRRTGGGWGNQPQHF
TGTGCCAGCACCATGCCTAGGAGGACAGGGGGCGGGTGGGGCAATCAGCCCCAGCATTTT
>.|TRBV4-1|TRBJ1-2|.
CASSQVPPPLRAPHGYTF
TGCGCCAGCAGCCAAGTACCGCCCCCCCTCAGGGCCCCCCATGGCTACACCTTC
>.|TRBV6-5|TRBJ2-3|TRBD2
CASSYGLAGVRDTQYF
TGTGCCAGCAGTTACGGGCTAGCGGGAGTCCGGGATACGCAGTATTTT
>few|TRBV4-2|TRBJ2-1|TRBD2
CASSLQSGTTQYWEQFF
TGTGCCAGCAGCCTCCAATCCGGGACTACCCAATACTGGGAGCAGTTCTTC
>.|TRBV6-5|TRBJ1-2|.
CASSRNLNYGYTF
TGTGCCAGCAGTCGTAACTTAAACTATGGCTACACCTTC
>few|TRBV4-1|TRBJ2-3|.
CASSQTPYGGQVDTQYF
TGCGCCAGCAGCCAAACTCCTTACGGGGGGCAAGTAGATACGCAGTATTTT
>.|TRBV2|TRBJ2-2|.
CASVEASGFTGELFF
TGTGCCAGCGTAGAGGCCTCAGGGTTCACCGGGGAGCTGTTTTTT
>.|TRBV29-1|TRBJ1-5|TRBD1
CSVGGQGYGQPQHF
TGCAGCGTGGGGGGACAGGGTTACGGTCAGCCCCAGCATTTT
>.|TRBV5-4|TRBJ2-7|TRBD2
CASSLRLAGALYEQYF
TGTGCCAGCAGCTTGAGACTAGCGGGGGCCCTCTACGAGCAGTACTTC
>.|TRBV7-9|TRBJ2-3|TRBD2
CASSPAGPGTSRGWQYF
TGTGCCAGCAGCCCGGCGGGCCCCGGGACTAGTCGCGGCTGGCAGTATTTT
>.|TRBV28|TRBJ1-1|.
CASSLIQGNTEAFF
TGTGCCAGCAGTTTAATTCAGGGGAACACTGAAGCTTTCTTT
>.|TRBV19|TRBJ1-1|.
CASSIYGGLGSEAFF
TGTGCCAGTAGTATTTACGGGGGGCTTGGGTCTGAAGCTTTCTTT
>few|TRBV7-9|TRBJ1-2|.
CASSLGAGNYGYTF
TGTGCCAGCAGCTTAGGTGCAGGGAACTATGGCTACACCTTC
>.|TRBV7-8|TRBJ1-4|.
CASSAVAGEELFF
TGTGCCAGCAGCGCCGTCGCGGGTGAAGAACTGTTTTTT
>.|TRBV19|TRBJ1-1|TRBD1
CASKQGIRTEAFF
TGTGCCAGTAAACAGGGGATTCGCACTGAAGCTTTCTTT
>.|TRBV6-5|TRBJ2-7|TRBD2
CASSYGAGVGEQYF
TGTGCCAGCAGTTACGGAGCGGGAGTAGGCGAGCAGTACTTC
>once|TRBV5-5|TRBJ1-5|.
CASSDGPSNQPQHF
TGTGCCAGCAGCGATGGGCCTAGCAATCAGCCCCAGCATTTT
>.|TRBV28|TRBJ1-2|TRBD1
CASNRPGQGVYGYTF
TGTGCCAGCAACCGACCGGGACAGGGCGTCTATGGCTACACCTTC
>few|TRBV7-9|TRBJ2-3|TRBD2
CASSGDIATSGGATDTQYF
TGTGCCAGCAGCGGAGACATCGCGACTAGCGGGGGGGCAACAGATACGCAGTATTTT
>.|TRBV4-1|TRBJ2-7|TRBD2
CASSRTTSANYEQYF
TGCGCCAGCAGCCGCACCACTAGCGCGAACTACGAGCAGTACTTC